Listed below are T cell receptor beta chains from one sample, sequenced in a study of siplizumab effects on memory and regulatory T cells. The repertoire was sequenced with immunoSEQ multiplex PCR; TCRdb's copy has only in-frame clones and lacks some. The sample includes around 58,000 clones, 70% to 90% seen only once; the top ten take about 3.5%. Material: memory CD4+ T cells sorted from blood. Receptor source: a human donor in good health. CDR3s include the opening cysteine and the closing phenylalanine or tryptophan. Each record gives: J gene, D gene, clone size, V gene, CDR3 DNA, CDR3 protein. The D gene is left open where the match is weak. Only part of the rows carry a size: once, few, many, or a class if the clone is expanded.

J gene: TRBJ2-2
D gene: .
clone size: .
V gene: TRBV18
CDR3 DNA: TGTGCCAGCTCAGTACCCAGCCAGGGGGGCACCGGGGAGCTGTTTTTT
CDR3 protein: CASSVPSQGGTGELFF

J gene: TRBJ1-1
D gene: .
clone size: .
V gene: TRBV10-1
CDR3 DNA: TGCGCCAGCAGTCCCTCGGGGGAAGGAGCTTTCTTT
CDR3 protein: CASSPSGEGAFF

J gene: TRBJ2-7
D gene: .
clone size: .
V gene: TRBV7-8
CDR3 DNA: TGTGCCAGCAGCAGCCGTTTTAGGGAAACCTCCTACGAGCAGTACTTC
CDR3 protein: CASSSRFRETSYEQYF

J gene: TRBJ1-5
D gene: TRBD1
clone size: .
V gene: TRBV7-8
CDR3 DNA: TGTGCCAGCAGCTTAGCCCTGGGTGGACAGGGGATCAATCAGCCCCAGCATTTT
CDR3 protein: CASSLALGGQGINQPQHF

J gene: TRBJ2-7
D gene: TRBD2
clone size: .
V gene: TRBV11-2
CDR3 DNA: TGTGCCAGCAGCTTAGAACTAGCGGGGGGGTACGAGCAGTACTTC
CDR3 protein: CASSLELAGGYEQYF

J gene: TRBJ1-2
D gene: .
clone size: .
V gene: TRBV29-1
CDR3 DNA: TGCAGCGTTGAAGCGCCGGGGGCGCCTTATGGCTACACCTTC
CDR3 protein: CSVEAPGAPYGYTF

J gene: TRBJ2-7
D gene: TRBD2
clone size: few
V gene: TRBV5-1
CDR3 DNA: TGCGCCAGCAGCACTGGACTAGCGGGAGCCTACGAGCAGTACTTC
CDR3 protein: CASSTGLAGAYEQYF

J gene: TRBJ2-3
D gene: .
clone size: .
V gene: TRBV5-1
CDR3 DNA: TGCGCCAGCAAGAGCGGAGAGGGGGTAGATACGCAGTATTTT
CDR3 protein: CASKSGEGVDTQYF

J gene: TRBJ2-7
D gene: .
clone size: few
V gene: TRBV11-3
CDR3 DNA: TGTGCCAGCAGTCGAAACCTCGGGACAATCTACGAGCAGTACTTC
CDR3 protein: CASSRNLGTIYEQYF

J gene: TRBJ1-2
D gene: TRBD1
clone size: .
V gene: TRBV6-1
CDR3 DNA: TGTGCCGGTAGAGGGACAGGGGGTCATTTCGGGGGCTACACCTTC
CDR3 protein: CAGRGTGGHFGGYTF

J gene: TRBJ1-2
D gene: .
clone size: .
V gene: TRBV19
CDR3 DNA: TGTGCCAGTAAGAGACAGAGAAATAACTATGGCTACACCTTC
CDR3 protein: CASKRQRNNYGYTF

J gene: TRBJ2-7
D gene: .
clone size: .
V gene: TRBV6-1
CDR3 DNA: TGTGCCAGCAGTGAACTTAGGGGCTACGAGCAGTACTTC
CDR3 protein: CASSELRGYEQYF

J gene: TRBJ2-5
D gene: TRBD1
clone size: once
V gene: TRBV5-1
CDR3 DNA: TGCGCCAGCAGCATGGGACAGGGGGAGACCCAGTACTTC
CDR3 protein: CASSMGQGETQYF

J gene: TRBJ1-2
D gene: .
clone size: .
V gene: TRBV2
CDR3 DNA: TGTGCCAGCAGGGGGGAAGGCGGTCGAGGGTATGGCTACACCTTC
CDR3 protein: CASRGEGGRGYGYTF

J gene: TRBJ1-1
D gene: .
clone size: .
V gene: TRBV4-1
CDR3 DNA: TGCGCCAGCAGCCAAGGATTGAGGGGGGCGCGAGGAGATACTGAAGCTTTCTTT
CDR3 protein: CASSQGLRGARGDTEAFF

J gene: TRBJ2-1
D gene: TRBD2
clone size: .
V gene: TRBV4-1
CDR3 DNA: TGCGCCAGCAGCCAGGTGCGGGGGGTTTCCTACAATGAGCAGTTCTTC
CDR3 protein: CASSQVRGVSYNEQFF

J gene: TRBJ1-6
D gene: .
clone size: .
V gene: TRBV6-1
CDR3 DNA: TGTGCCAGCAGTGAAGTAGGGGGGCCGGCTTCACCCCTCCACTTT
CDR3 protein: CASSEVGGPASPLHF

J gene: TRBJ2-5
D gene: TRBD1
clone size: .
V gene: TRBV11-2
CDR3 DNA: TGTGCCAGCAGCTTAGTTCAGGGGGAAGCAGAGACCCAGTACTTC
CDR3 protein: CASSLVQGEAETQYF

J gene: TRBJ1-2
D gene: TRBD1
clone size: .
V gene: TRBV19
CDR3 DNA: TGTGCCAGTAGCTTCCTACAGGGGGGCTACACCTTC
CDR3 protein: CASSFLQGGYTF

J gene: TRBJ1-4
D gene: TRBD1
clone size: .
V gene: TRBV6-1
CDR3 DNA: TGTGCCAGCAGTGGCCGGACAGGGAGACTTGAAAAACTGTTTTTT
CDR3 protein: CASSGRTGRLEKLFF

J gene: TRBJ2-1
D gene: .
clone size: .
V gene: TRBV6-1
CDR3 DNA: TGTGCCAGCAGTCCAAACGATGAGCAGTTCTTC
CDR3 protein: CASSPNDEQFF